These 32 T cell receptor beta chains were all obtained from the same sample, sequenced in a study of shared clonotypes between healthy human individuals. The protocol was immunoSEQ multiplex PCR, while the TCRdb copy is restricted to in-frame clones and leaves out a portion. The sample shows 600,000 to 750,000 clones, 72% of them seen only once. Sample: memory CD4+ T cells sorted from blood. Subset noted: CD45RA-negative fraction. These receptor sequences come from a woman between 25 and 40 years old in good health.

The V gene is TRBV6-1, the J gene TRBJ1-2; D not certain. Trimming stripped 7 bases from V and 4 bases from J, with 19 bases between. The length of the CDR3 is 15 residues. In germline, CDR1 is MNHNS, CDR2 SASEGT. This CDR3 is CASIRRVESGYGYTF. CDR3 sequence (DNA): TGTGCCAGCATCCGAAGGGTGGAAAGTGGCTATGGCTACACCTTC.

This clone appeared a few times. The gene calls are TRBV7-8 and TRBJ1-5; TRBD1 might be the D (5 bases). Germline V gene lookup returns CDR1 SGHVS and CDR2 FQNEAQ. Trimming shortened V by 2 bases and J by 9 bases, and 8 bases separated the two germline ends. This CDR3 is 12 amino acids long. CDR3 DNA sequence: TGTGCCAGCAGCTTAAGGGGACGGCCCCAGCATTTT. This sequence encodes CASSLRGRPQHF.

The chain uses TRBV27 and TRBJ1-2; no clear D gene. The germline V gene has CDR1 MNHEY and CDR2 SMNVEV (reference sequence). V dropped 6 bases and J dropped 4 bases, with 15 bases sitting between them. The CDR3 covers 14 residues. The CDR3 region is CASSPSSRIYGYTF. DNA of the CDR3: TGTGCCAGCAGCCCTTCCAGCAGAATCTATGGCTACACCTTC.

CDR3 sequence reads: CASSNQGSYGYTF. The CDR3 DNA reads TGTGCCAGCTCAAATCAGGGAAGTTATGGCTACACCTTC. The rearrangement links TRBV18 to TRBJ1-2; D might be TRBD1 (5 bases). Germline-derived CDR1 and CDR2 are KGHSH and LQKENI. This CDR3 is built from 13 residues. The germline V and J ends were trimmed by 5 bases and 5 bases, with 12 bases remaining between them.

The V gene is TRBV18, the J gene TRBJ1-1; D call uncertain. The germline V and J ends were trimmed by 3 bases and 0 bases, with 8 bases remaining between them. The CDR3 length is 14 residues. CDR1 is KGHSH and CDR2 is LQKENI in the germline V gene. CDR3 bases: TGTGCCAGCTCACCCAGTCTTATGAACACTGAAGCTTTCTTT. Translated, it gives CASSPSLMNTEAFF.

This chain joins TRBV5-1 and TRBJ1-2, with TRBD1 matching over 8 bases. V lost 2 bases and J lost 8; bases outside the gene matches: 8. From germline, CDR1 is SGHRS and CDR2 YFSETQ. The CDR3 has 14 residues. CDR3 DNA: TGCGCCAGCAGCTTAGTCGGACAGGGCCAAGGCTACACCTTC. This encodes CASSLVGQGQGYTF.

The chain couples TRBV29-1 to TRBJ1-1, with 8 bases aligning to TRBD1. Germline-derived CDR1 and CDR2 are SQVTM and ANQGSEA. J was trimmed by 3 bases and V by 7 bases; bases with no gene match: 7. The CDR3 is 13 residues long. The DNA for the CDR3 is TGCAGCGCCCGACAGGGGACGGACACTGAAGCTTTCTTT. Its protein product is CSARQGTDTEAFF. Looking up the rest from reference TRBV29-1 and TRBJ1-1 gives the full variable domain: SAVISQKPSRDICQRGTSLTIQCQVDSQVTMMFWYRQQPGQSLTLIATANQGSEATYESGFVIDKFPISRPNLTFSTLTVSNMSPEDSSIYLCSARQGTDTEAFFGQGTRLTVV.

A few counts support this clone. The chain joins TRBV15 to TRBJ2-6; 7 bases are a match to TRBD2. Germline CDR1 LNHNV, CDR2 YYDKDF (reference sequence). The CDR3 has 16 amino acids. J gave up 2 bases and V 0 bases, and 1 base lay outside the gene matches. The CDR3 reads CATSRDGTTGANVLTF. In DNA form, the CDR3 reads TGTGCCACCAGCAGAGATGGGACTACTGGGGCCAACGTCCTGACTTTC.

The chain links TRBV5-1 to TRBJ1-2, with 8 nucleotides matching TRBD1. Germline CDR1 is SGHRS and CDR2 is YFSETQ. After removal of 4 bases from V and 1 base from J, the junction contained 6 bases not matched to a gene. The CDR3 runs to 15 residues. The CDR3, as DNA: TGCGCCAGCAGCCGGGGGACAGGAGTTAACTATGGCTACACCTTC. It encodes CASSRGTGVNYGYTF.

V and J are TRBV25-1 and TRBJ1-1, with TRBD1 matching over 10 bases. The V and J ends lost 6 bases and 3 bases, in that order; junction bases with no gene match: 4. This CDR3 has 14 residues. CDR1 and CDR2 (germline): MGHDK, SYGVNS. CDR3: CASSQDRGYTEAFF. DNA for the CDR3: TGTGCCAGCAGCCAGGACAGGGGGTACACTGAAGCTTTCTTT. The full variable domain, in which reference TRBV25-1 and TRBJ1-1 provide the parts outside the CDR3, is EADIYQTPRYLVIGTGKKITLECSQTMGHDKMYWYQQDPGMELHLIHYSYGVNSTEKGDLSSESTVSRIRTEHFPLTLESARPSHTSQYLCASSQDRGYTEAFFGQGTRLTVV.

This chain joins TRBV6-1 and TRBJ1-5; 11 nucleotides line up with TRBD1. The V and J ends lost 5 bases and 5 bases, in that order; junction bases with no gene match: 5. The CDR3 covers 15 residues. Germline lookup yields CDR1 MNHNS and CDR2 SASEGT. The CDR3 spells CASSRGQGGYQPQHF. The CDR3 bases are TGTGCCAGCAGTCGGGGACAGGGGGGCTATCAGCCCCAGCATTTT.

V and J are TRBV28 and TRBJ2-7; TRBD2 matches at 14 bases. Unmatched junction bases numbered 7, after V lost 6 bases and J lost 3 bases. Germline assignment: CDR1 MDHEN and CDR2 SYDVKM. This CDR3 has 16 residues. The CDR3 DNA reads as TGTGCCAGCAGCCCCGGGGGACTAGCGGGAGACTACGAGCAGTACTTC. Translation: CASSPGGLAGDYEQYF. Full variable domain (missing parts from reference TRBV28 and TRBJ2-7): DVKVTQSSRYLVKRTGEKVFLECVQDMDHENMFWYRQDPGLGLRLIYFSYDVKMKEKGDIPEGYSVSREKKERFSLILESASTNQTSMYLCASSPGGLAGDYEQYFGPGTRLTVT.

In its sample, this clone was seen a few times. This chain links TRBV5-1 with TRBJ1-4, with 7 nucleotides matching TRBD1. V gave up 4 bases and J gave up 4 bases; unmatched junction bases: 4. Per the germline V gene, CDR1 is SGHRS and CDR2 is YFSETQ. There are 14 residues in the CDR3. DNA for the CDR3: TGCGCCAGCAGCGGGGACAGCCGTAATGAAAAACTGTTTTTT. It codes for CASSGDSRNEKLFF. The full variable domain, completed using reference TRBV5-1 and TRBJ1-4, is KAGVTQTPRYLIKTRGQQVTLSCSPISGHRSVSWYQQTPGQGLQFLFEYFSETQRNKGNFPGRFSGRQFSNSRSEMNVSTLELGDSALYLCASSGDSRNEKLFFGSGTQLSVL.

V usage is TRBV19 and J usage is TRBJ1-5; the D is unclear. The V end was cut by 4 bases, the J end by 13 bases, with 17 bases between. Germline V gene sequence: CDR1 LNHDA, CDR2 SQIVND (reference sequence). The CDR3 covers 13 residues. CDR3 DNA sequence: TGTGCCAGTAGTAGTGTTGGTAACCCCGGTCAGCATTTT. This translates into CASSSVGNPGQHF.

This clone was seen a handful of times. V usage is TRBV27 and J usage is TRBJ2-3, with D maybe TRBD2 (6 bases). The CDR3 spans 15 residues. CDR1 and CDR2 from the germline V gene are MNHEY and SMNVEV (reference sequence). Deletions cut 6 bases from V and 3 bases from J, with 16 bases between. Written as DNA, the CDR3 is TGTGCCAGCAGATTGGTCGGGAGTAGGACAGATACGCAGTATTTT. As protein: CASRLVGSRTDTQYF.

This rearrangement joins TRBV6-1 to TRBJ2-7, with 10 bases lining up with TRBD2. With 7 bases clipped from V and 4 bases from J, the junction kept 7 bases outside the gene matches. Germline V lookup: CDR1 MNHNS, CDR2 SASEGT. The CDR3 is 14 residues long. CDR3 nucleotide sequence: TGTGCCAGCAAAACTAGCGGGAATACTTACGAGCAGTACTTC. It is translated as CASKTSGNTYEQYF.

This sequence joins TRBV6-5 and TRBJ1-5; 7 bases agree with TRBD1. CDR3 length equals 15 residues. The germline V gene encodes CDR1 MNHEY and CDR2 SVGAGI. J gave up 5 bases and V 5 bases, and 9 bases lay outside the gene matches. Here the CDR3 reads CASSALGGADQPQHF. CDR3 bases: TGTGCCAGCAGTGCTTTAGGGGGCGCGGATCAGCCCCAGCATTTT.

The J gene is TRBJ2-1, the V gene TRBV19; 7 bases align to TRBD2. The J segment lost 5 bases and the V segment lost 1 base, leaving 8 bases of the junction unmatched. Germline-derived CDR1 and CDR2 are LNHDA and SQIVND (reference sequence). The CDR3 extends over 16 amino acids. CDR3 in DNA: TGTGCCAGTAGTATAGGTTCGGCTAGCGGCCACAATGAGCAGTTCTTC. Translation gives CASSIGSASGHNEQFF.

The chain employs TRBV6-5 and TRBJ1-2; D unresolved. The V gene lost 6 bases and the J gene lost 6 bases, with 14 bases spanning the gap. The V gene's germline CDR1 is MNHEY and CDR2 SVGAGI. The CDR3 has 13 residues. CDR3 DNA sequence: TGTGCCAGCAGCCCCGGTCGGCCAGATGGCTACACCTTC. It codes for CASSPGRPDGYTF.

This clone was recorded only once. This chain links TRBV30 with TRBJ2-7, with TRBD2 matching over 7 bases. Germline V CDR1 and CDR2: GTSNPN, SVGIG (reference sequence). After removal of 0 bases from V and 6 bases from J, the junction contained 8 bases not matched to a gene. The CDR3 has 14 amino acids. Written as DNA, the CDR3 is TGTGCCTGGAGTGTATGGGCGGGAGAGATCGAGCAGTACTTC. It translates to CAWSVWAGEIEQYF.

V gene TRBV28 combines with J gene TRBJ2-7; a possible D gene is TRBD1 (6 bases). The V end was cut by 7 bases, the J end by 1 base, with 14 bases between. Germline V gives CDR1 MDHEN, CDR2 SYDVKM. The CDR3 totals 14 residues. CDR3 in amino acids: CASIGGILSYEQYF. DNA of the CDR3: TGTGCCAGCATAGGGGGAATTCTTTCCTACGAGCAGTACTTC. Supplemented by reference TRBV28 and TRBJ2-7, the full variable domain reads DVKVTQSSRYLVKRTGEKVFLECVQDMDHENMFWYRQDPGLGLRLIYFSYDVKMKEKGDIPEGYSVSREKKERFSLILESASTNQTSMYLCASIGGILSYEQYFGPGTRLTVT.

The rearrangement joins TRBV29-1 to TRBJ2-2; 12 bases map to TRBD1. Trimming took 7 bases from V and 6 from J; bases not matched to a gene: 9. CDR3 length: 15 amino acids. The V gene's germline CDR1 is SQVTM and CDR2 ANQGSEA. The CDR3 here is CSAGQGAADSGELFF. CDR3 nucleotide sequence: TGCAGCGCGGGACAGGGGGCGGCCGACTCCGGGGAGCTGTTTTTT.

The chain carries TRBV6-1 and TRBJ2-7; 9 positions agree with TRBD2. This CDR3 region has 15 residues. The germline V gene has CDR1 MNHNS and CDR2 SASEGT. V lost 6 bases, J lost 2 bases, and 8 bases stayed unmatched. The CDR3 nucleotides are TGTGCCAGCAGGCCGGGGGAGCGGGAGGCCTACGAGCAGTACTTC. It codes for CASRPGEREAYEQYF.

This clone has just one count. The chain combines TRBV11-2 with TRBJ1-2; possible D gene TRBD1, 5 bases. The CDR3 sequence is 14 residues long. The germline V and J ends were trimmed by 1 base and 8 bases, with 14 bases remaining between them. Germline CDR1 reads SGHAT; CDR2 reads FQNNGV. Written as DNA, the CDR3 is TGTGCCAGCAGCTTAGGGCGGCAGGGCGCGGGCTACACCTTC. Its translation is CASSLGRQGAGYTF. Using reference TRBV11-2 and TRBJ1-2 for the parts outside the CDR3, the full variable domain is EAGVAQSPRYKIIEKRQSVAFWCNPISGHATLYWYQQILGQGPKLLIQFQNNGVVDDSQLPKDRFSAERLKGVDSTLKIQPAKLEDSAVYLCASSLGRQGAGYTFGSGTRLTVV.

The chain is built from TRBV5-4 and TRBJ2-3; 9 bases fit TRBD2. CDR3 length equals 16 residues. Trimming cost V 6 bases and J 2 bases; bases outside gene matches: 10. Germline lookup yields CDR1 SGHNT and CDR2 YYREEE (reference sequence). The DNA of the CDR3 is TGTGCCAGCAAAGAGGCAGCGGGAGGCACCACAGATACGCAGTATTTT. It translates to CASKEAAGGTTDTQYF. Full variable domain (missing parts from reference TRBV5-4 and TRBJ2-3): ETGVTQSPTHLIKTRGQQVTLRCSSQSGHNTVSWYQQALGQGPQFIFQYYREEENGRGNFPPRFSGLQFPNYSSELNVNALELDDSALYLCASKEAAGGTTDTQYFGPGTRLTVL.

This clone was observed once. The chain is built from TRBV27 and TRBJ2-1; D perhaps matches TRBD2 (6 bases). Trimming took off 6 bases at V and 0 bases at J, with 12 bases between the two ends. Germline assignment: CDR1 MNHEY and CDR2 SMNVEV (reference sequence). The CDR3 contains 15 residues. CDR3: CASRERASSYNEQFF. CDR3 coding DNA: TGTGCCAGCAGGGAGCGGGCTAGCTCCTACAATGAGCAGTTCTTC.

Of note for this clone: The same CDR3 arises from other DNA sequences in this sample as well. The chain carries TRBV10-3 and TRBJ1-1; no firm D call. With 4 bases removed from V and 5 bases from J, the gap between germline ends came to 5 bases. Germline CDR1 and CDR2: ENHRY and SYGVKD. The CDR3 extends over 11 amino acids. The CDR3 region is CAISGNTEAFF. In nucleotides, the CDR3 is TGTGCCATCAGTGGGAATACTGAAGCTTTCTTT.

The chain couples TRBV7-2 to TRBJ2-3; 10 bases align to TRBD2. Germline CDR1 and CDR2: SGHTA and FQGNSA. Trimming took 3 bases from V and 1 from J; bases not matched to a gene: 1. This CDR3 comprises 15 residues. The CDR3, as DNA: TGTGCCAGCAGCTTTGGACTAGCGGGCACAGATACGCAGTATTTT. Translation: CASSFGLAGTDTQYF.

This CDR3 reads CASSKTGFFYTF. Written as DNA, the CDR3 is TGCGCCAGCAGCAAGACAGGGTTTTTCTACACCTTC. V and J are TRBV5-1 and TRBJ1-2, with TRBD1 identical over 7 bases. The CDR3 length is 12 residues. The germline V gene encodes CDR1 SGHRS and CDR2 YFSETQ. Trimming cost V 4 bases and J 10 bases; bases outside gene matches: 7.

This chain joins TRBV30 and TRBJ1-1; tentatively, D is TRBD1 (6 bases). CDR1 and CDR2 from the germline V gene are GTSNPN and SVGIG (reference sequence). V was clipped by 5 bases and J by 1 base, with 17 bases between them. The CDR3 extends over 15 amino acids. The CDR3 DNA is TGTGCCTGGGTCCCCCCCTCGACAGGGAACACTGAAGCTTTCTTT. Encoded protein: CAWVPPSTGNTEAFF.

The rearrangement uses TRBV5-1 and TRBJ2-1, with 7 bases fitting TRBD2. CDR1 is SGHRS, CDR2 YFSETQ, per germline. This CDR3 region has 15 residues. After removal of 8 bases from V and 9 bases from J, the junction contained 17 bases not matched to a gene. The CDR3 coding sequence is TGCGCCAGTAAAACGAGGGCGGGGGTTAGCGGTGAGCAGTTCTTC. Its protein is CASKTRAGVSGEQFF.

The chain couples TRBV4-1 to TRBJ2-7; TRBD2 is a possible D gene (6 bases). This CDR3 has 16 amino acids. V lost 0 bases and J lost 1, with 13 bases in between. Germline-derived CDR1 and CDR2 are MGHRA and YSYEKL. The DNA of the CDR3 is TGCGCCAGCAGCCAAGAGTCGGGAGTAAGGTCCTACGAGCAGTACTTC. Its translation: CASSQESGVRSYEQYF.